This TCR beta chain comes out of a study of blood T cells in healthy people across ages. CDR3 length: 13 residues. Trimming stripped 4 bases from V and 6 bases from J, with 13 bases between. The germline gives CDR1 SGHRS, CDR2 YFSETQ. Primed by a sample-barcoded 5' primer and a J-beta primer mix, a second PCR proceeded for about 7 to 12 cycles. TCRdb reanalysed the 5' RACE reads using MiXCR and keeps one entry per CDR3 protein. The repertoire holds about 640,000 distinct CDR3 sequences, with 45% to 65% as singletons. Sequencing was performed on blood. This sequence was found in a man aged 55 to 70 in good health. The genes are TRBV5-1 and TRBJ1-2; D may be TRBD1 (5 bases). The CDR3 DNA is TGCGCCAGCAGCCTACCACAAGGGGATGGCTACACCTTC. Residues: CASSLPQGDGYTF.